These 24 T cell receptor beta chains share one sample of origin, sequenced in a study of cytomegalovirus exposure and HLA in healthy donors. Amplification used 60 Vbeta primers and 13 Jbeta primers. Here immunoSEQ multiplex PCR was the method, and the copy in TCRdb shows in-frame clones only, minus some. The repertoire holds roughly 140,000 clones, with approximately 82% as singletons. Material: PBMCs. The source is a woman aged 45-60 years in good health and CMV-seropositive.

The CDR3 DNA reads as TGTGCCACCGGGGGGGCGAGGACAGATACGCAGTATTTT. Translating it yields CATGGARTDTQYF. The chain links TRBV15 to TRBJ2-3; weak D call: TRBD2 (7 bases). The CDR3 spans 13 residues. Germline lookup yields CDR1 LNHNV and CDR2 YYDKDF (reference sequence). V dropped 8 bases and J dropped 3 bases, with 12 bases sitting between them.

The rearrangement links TRBV29-1 to TRBJ2-3, with TRBD2 identical over 14 bases. The CDR3 contains 16 residues. Germline values: CDR1 SQVTM, CDR2 ANQGSEA. Trimming took 7 bases from V and 3 from J; bases not matched to a gene: 9. This chain's CDR3 is CSARGTSGGATDTQYF. Here the CDR3 DNA reads TGCAGCGCAAGGGGGACTAGCGGGGGAGCAACAGATACGCAGTATTTT.

The gene calls are TRBV15 and TRBJ2-3; TRBD1 matches at 10 bases. CDR1 and CDR2 (germline): LNHNV, YYDKDF (reference sequence). The CDR3 runs 19 residues. The V segment lost 5 bases and the J segment 3 bases; nucleotides outside the gene matches: 17. The CDR3 protein is CATSVTGTGVQWGTDTQYF. CDR3 bases: TGTGCCACCAGCGTAACCGGGACAGGGGTTCAATGGGGGACAGATACGCAGTATTTT.

The CDR3: CASSQSRTGALNTEAFF. CDR3 sequence (DNA): TGTGCCAGCAGCCAAAGTCGGACAGGGGCTCTGAACACTGAAGCTTTCTTT. The chain couples TRBV4-2 to TRBJ1-1, with 9 positions matching TRBD1. CDR1 and CDR2 from the germline V gene are LGHNA and YNFKEQ. Unmatched junction bases numbered 7, after V lost 2 bases and J lost 0 bases. The CDR3 is 17 residues long.

This rearrangement joins TRBV29-1 to TRBJ2-1; D ambiguous. This CDR3 has 15 residues. Germline CDR1 reads SQVTM; CDR2 reads ANQGSEA. With 4 bases removed from V and 0 bases from J, the gap between germline ends came to 13 bases. In nucleotides, the CDR3 is TGCAGCGTTGGTCGCGACACCAGCTCCTACAATGAGCAGTTCTTC. Residues: CSVGRDTSSYNEQFF.

This sequence joins TRBV5-4 and TRBJ2-3; 15 bases match TRBD2. CDR3 size: 16 residues. The germline gives CDR1 SGHNT, CDR2 YYREEE (reference sequence). Trimming took 3 bases from V and 5 from J; bases not matched to a gene: 4. DNA for the CDR3: TGTGCCAGCAGCTCTGGACTAGCGGGGGGGGAAGATACGCAGTATTTT. Translation: CASSSGLAGGEDTQYF.

Notes on this clone: A read error may account for a junction end that differs from germline. V and J are TRBV7-9 and TRBJ1-2; 9 bases are a match to TRBD1. The CDR3 extends over 13 amino acids. Per germline, CDR1 SEHNR and CDR2 FQNEAQ (reference sequence). The CDR3 DNA reads TGTTCCAGCAGGTTACAGGGGGCGGGAGGCTACACCTTC. Encoded protein: CSSRLQGAGGYTF.

V and J are TRBV5-1 and TRBJ2-7; the D gene is possibly TRBD2 (6 bases). CDR3 length: 13 amino acids. Per the germline V gene, CDR1 is SGHRS and CDR2 is YFSETQ. V was pared by 4 bases and J by 4 bases, with 12 bases between. The CDR3 nucleotides are TGCGCCAGCAGCACCGGGAGCACTTACGAGCAGTACTTC. It encodes CASSTGSTYEQYF.

The chain employs TRBV11-3 and TRBJ2-3; perhaps TRBD1 as D (6 bases). This CDR3 is built from 14 residues. V shed 4 bases and J shed 4 bases, with 12 bases lying between them. CDR1 and CDR2 from the germline V gene are SGHNT and YENEEA. Written as DNA, the CDR3 is TGTGCCAGCAGCTCAGGGGTTTCACCAGATACGCAGTATTTT. Translation gives CASSSGVSPDTQYF.

The chain recombines TRBV6-5 with TRBJ2-1, with D possibly matching TRBD2 (6 bases). The CDR3 has 15 amino acids. Germline assignment: CDR1 MNHEY and CDR2 SVGAGI. The ends were cut back, 6 bases at V and 2 bases at J, with 14 bases in the middle. CDR3 nucleotide sequence: TGTGCCAGCAGGGGGGACTCTAGGCCCTACAATGAGCAGTTCTTC. Its translation is CASRGDSRPYNEQFF.

The genes are TRBV29-1 and TRBJ2-6, with a possible D match to TRBD2 (6 bases). The CDR3 has 16 amino acids. Germline V gene lookup returns CDR1 SQVTM and CDR2 ANQGSEA. V was clipped by 1 base and J by 2 bases, with 12 bases between them. The chain's CDR3 is CSVEVMGGAGANVLTF. CDR3 DNA: TGCAGCGTTGAAGTTATGGGGGGTGCTGGGGCCAACGTCCTGACTTTC.

The chain combines TRBV19 with TRBJ2-3; 9 bases fit TRBD1. This CDR3 is built from 15 residues. CDR1 LNHDA and CDR2 SQIVND come from the germline V gene (reference sequence). V trimming: 5 bases; J trimming: 2 bases; junction bases outside the gene matches: 5. This CDR3 reads CASSVGQGPTDTQYF. The DNA for the CDR3 is TGTGCCAGTAGTGTCGGACAGGGGCCCACAGATACGCAGTATTTT.

The chain couples TRBV4-1 to TRBJ2-6; a weak D match, TRBD1 (6 bases). Germline V lookup: CDR1 MGHRA, CDR2 YSYEKL. V gave up 2 bases and J gave up 0 bases, with 14 bases separating them. The CDR3 is made up of 18 amino acids. The CDR3 region is CASSQPGQTISGANVLTF. CDR3 DNA: TGCGCCAGCAGCCAACCAGGACAGACGATCTCTGGGGCCAACGTCCTGACTTTC.

The chain joins TRBV7-9 to TRBJ2-2; D is unresolved. Germline V gene data show CDR1 as SEHNR and CDR2 as FQNEAQ (reference sequence). This CDR3 contains 16 residues. V lost 5 bases to trimming and J lost 6 bases, with 19 bases between them. The CDR3 DNA reads TGTGCCAGCAGCCTCTGGGCCGTAGGTGACGCCGGGGAGCTGTTTTTT. Amino acids: CASSLWAVGDAGELFF.

The chain recombines TRBV5-6 with TRBJ1-5, with unresolved D. The CDR3 consists of 17 residues. Trimming removed 0 bases from V and 7 bases from J, with 20 bases in between. Germline V gene lookup returns CDR1 SGHDT and CDR2 YYEEEE. CDR3 region: CASSLGQTTRGVQPQHF. Written as DNA, the CDR3 is TGTGCCAGCAGCTTGGGGCAGACCACCCGCGGGGTACAGCCCCAGCATTTT.

The CDR3 DNA reads TGTGCCTGGAGTCCAGGGACTAGCGGGAACACAGATACGCAGTATTTT. This codes for CAWSPGTSGNTDTQYF. V is TRBV30 and J is TRBJ2-3; 13 bases map to TRBD2. The CDR3 covers 16 residues. Germline CDR1 reads GTSNPN; CDR2 reads SVGIG (reference sequence). Germline trimming cut 2 bases from V and 2 bases from J; bases unmatched to any gene: 4.

This rearrangement joins TRBV5-1 to TRBJ2-7; TRBD1 might be the D (7 bases). V was cut by 2 bases and J by 5 bases, with 14 bases left in between. The germline V gene has CDR1 SGHRS and CDR2 YFSETQ. This CDR3 comprises 14 residues. The CDR3 loop reads CASSLGRGVNEQYF. The CDR3 nucleotides read TGCGCCAGCAGCTTAGGCAGGGGGGTAAACGAGCAGTACTTC. Variable domain in full (rest from reference TRBV5-1 and TRBJ2-7): KAGVTQTPRYLIKTRGQQVTLSCSPISGHRSVSWYQQTPGQGLQFLFEYFSETQRNKGNFPGRFSGRQFSNSRSEMNVSTLELGDSALYLCASSLGRGVNEQYFGPGTRLTVT.

The chain links TRBV19 to TRBJ1-2, with D perhaps matching TRBD1 (6 bases). With 9 bases removed from V and 4 bases from J, the gap between germline ends came to 12 bases. The CDR3 contains 12 residues. The germline V gene encodes CDR1 LNHDA and CDR2 SQIVND (reference sequence). CDR3 loop: CASQTGIYGYTF. The CDR3 DNA reads as TGTGCCAGCCAGACAGGAATCTATGGCTACACCTTC. Full variable domain (missing parts from reference TRBV19 and TRBJ1-2): DGGITQSPKYLFRKEGQNVTLSCEQNLNHDAMYWYRQDPGQGLRLIYYSQIVNDFQKGDIAEGYSVSREKKESFPLTVTSAQKNPTAFYLCASQTGIYGYTFGSGTRLTVV.

The V call is TRBV7-9, the J call TRBJ1-6; possibly TRBD1 for D (6 bases). CDR1 and CDR2 (germline): SEHNR, FQNEAQ (reference sequence). V was pared by 5 bases and J by 9 bases, with 17 bases between. This CDR3 region has 15 residues. The CDR3 region is CASSLGDRLGSPLHF. CDR3 sequence (DNA): TGTGCCAGCAGCCTAGGAGACAGGTTGGGTTCACCCCTCCACTTT.

This rearrangement joins TRBV27 to TRBJ2-3; 7 bases match TRBD2. V trimming: 2 bases; J trimming: 5 bases; junction bases outside the gene matches: 7. Germline values: CDR1 MNHEY, CDR2 SMNVEV (reference sequence). This CDR3 spans 15 amino acids. The CDR3 nucleotides read TGTGCCAGCAGTTTAGAGGTGCGGGGGAGAGATACGCAGTATTTT. Amino acid sequence: CASSLEVRGRDTQYF.

The V and J genes are TRBV18 and TRBJ1-2; possible D gene TRBD1, 5 bases. The V gene lost 3 bases and the J gene lost 2 bases, with 10 bases spanning the gap. CDR3 size: 14 residues. Germline CDR1 KGHSH, CDR2 LQKENI. Here the CDR3 reads CASSPKTANYGYTF. Written as DNA, the CDR3 is TGTGCCAGCTCACCGAAGACAGCAAACTATGGCTACACCTTC.

The chain has TRBV4-1 and TRBJ1-5; 8 nucleotides match TRBD1. Germline trimming cut 4 bases from V and 2 bases from J; bases unmatched to any gene: 4. This CDR3 spans 15 amino acids. Germline V gene sequence: CDR1 MGHRA, CDR2 YSYEKL. CDR3: CASSLGTGRNQPQHF. The CDR3 DNA follows: TGCGCCAGCAGCCTCGGGACAGGCCGCAATCAGCCCCAGCATTTT.

The chain has TRBV11-2 and TRBJ2-1; a weak D match, TRBD2 (7 bases). V gave up 4 bases and J gave up 4 bases, with 17 bases separating them. The CDR3 is 16 residues long. Germline V lookup: CDR1 SGHAT, CDR2 FQNNGV. The CDR3 DNA follows: TGTGCCAGCAGCTCAGAGGTCGGGGGGCCGTACAATGAGCAGTTCTTC. Its translation: CASSSEVGGPYNEQFF. Based on the CDR3 plus reference TRBV11-2 and TRBJ2-1, the full variable domain is EAGVAQSPRYKIIEKRQSVAFWCNPISGHATLYWYQQILGQGPKLLIQFQNNGVVDDSQLPKDRFSAERLKGVDSTLKIQPAKLEDSAVYLCASSSEVGGPYNEQFFGPGTRLTVL.

The CDR3 sequence: CASSIGTGGGTDTQYF. For the CDR3, the DNA is TGTGCCAGCAGCATCGGGACAGGGGGCGGCACAGATACGCAGTATTTT. V gene TRBV7-6 combines with J gene TRBJ2-3, with 12 bases that match TRBD1. The length of the CDR3 is 16 residues. Germline V lookup: CDR1 SGHVS, CDR2 FNYEAQ. V trimming: 5 bases; J trimming: 1 base; junction bases outside the gene matches: 4.